This T cell receptor beta chain came from a study of T cell responses to AZD1222 COVID-19 vaccine. On the study more broadly: Investigators merged groups given second doses at roughly 4 or roughly 12 weeks.

A single count supports this clone. Its target is unknown. The CDR3 loop spans 15 amino acids. Germline CDR1 and CDR2: SGHTA and FQGNSA. J lost 7 bases, V lost 1 base, and 5 bases had no gene match. Clones were read by immunoSEQ multiplex PCR, and TCRdb kept only the in-frame ones, dropping some. The sample consists of some 100,000 clones, roughly nine tenths of them appearing once. Study-level findings and limits: The study identified only six AZD1222 recipients as seropositive at baseline.

Source: peripheral blood, taken on day 0 of AZD1222 vaccination. The origin of this receptor is an adult in good health. The chain carries TRBV7-2 and TRBJ2-4, with 9 bases lining up with TRBD1. The CDR3 protein is CASSLGGQGANIQYF. In DNA form, the CDR3 reads TGTGCCAGCAGCTTAGGGGGACAGGGTGCGAACATTCAGTACTTC.